The clone carrying this TCR beta chain came up a few times. What it binds is not known. These data are taken from a study of cytomegalovirus exposure and HLA in healthy donors. Study at large: HLA-typed donors were the source of 80 million to 90 million unique TCRs, which an early data release held. The study, taken as a whole, reports: The study reported that TCR beta sequences accurately predicted HLA-A and HLA-B alleles in most subjects. Analyzed later, association rates of TCRs varied across HLA loci, with DRB1 most and HLA-C fewest. In a later analysis, TCR beta V- and J-gene trimming was associated with a missense DCLRE1C variant.

CDR3 length: 15 amino acids. The germline gives CDR1 SGHNT, CDR2 YYREEE (reference sequence). With V trimmed by 5 bases and J by 0 bases, 5 bases remained unmatched. The study ran its PCR with 60 Vbeta and 13 Jbeta primers. TCRdb's table, derived via immunoSEQ multiplex PCR, lists solely in-frame clones and lacks some. The data contain some 100,000 clones, roughly three quarters of them seen just once; the ten biggest clones take up under 5%. The specimen was PBMCs. This chain connects TRBV5-4 to TRBJ2-7; 10 positions match TRBD2. The sequence derives from a woman between 45 and 60 years old in good health and CMV-seropositive. The CDR3 coding sequence is TGTGCCAGCAGTTCTAGCGGGGGAAGCTCCTACGAGCAGTACTTC. Protein product: CASSSSGGSSYEQYF.